The entry below gives a single T cell receptor (beta chain) sequence along with its context. Its specificity is not known. The sample belongs to a study of T cell responses to AZD1222 COVID-19 vaccine. Study-wide findings and caveats: Repertoires were obtained solely post-peak T cell response. CD4 TCRs associated with vaccination spanned spike, dominating at 160-218 and 743-854.

This CDR3 is 14 amino acids long. Germline V gene sequence: CDR1 KGHSY, CDR2 FQNENV. V was shortened by 0 bases and J by 0 bases, with 6 bases between the two germline ends. Using immunoSEQ multiplex PCR, the repertoire was profiled, and TCRdb retains in-frame clones only, with some absent. The data contain 250,000 to 300,000 clones, approximately 94% of them seen just once; the ten biggest clones take up around 0.58%. The source was peripheral blood, collected 28 days after the second AZD1222 dose. The origin of this receptor is an adult who received the AZD1222 COVID-19 vaccine. The rearrangement links TRBV16 to TRBJ2-7; D could derive from TRBD1 or TRBD2 (5 bases each). CDR3 nucleotide sequence: TGTGCCAGCAGCCAATCCGGGGCCTCCTACGAGCAGTACTTC. As protein: CASSQSGASYEQYF.